A single sample is the source of the 9 T cell receptor beta chains below, sequenced in a study of T cells after yellow fever vaccination. MiXCR, applied by TCRdb to the 5' RACE reads, yields one record per CDR3 protein. This sample has hundreds of thousands of distinct CDR3 sequences, with roughly 8.7% found just once. The starting material was PBMCs, obtained on the day of the first yellow fever vaccination. The receptors were gathered from a man aged 18 to 30 who received the YFV17D yellow fever vaccine.

This clonotype occurred a few times. The chain carries TRBV12-3 or TRBV12-4 and TRBJ2-1, with 10 positions matching TRBD2. The J segment lost 2 bases and the V segment lost 6 bases, leaving 1 base of the junction unmatched. This CDR3 is 14 amino acids long. This CDR3 reads CASRSGGAYNEQFF. The CDR3 coding sequence is TGTGCCAGCAGAAGCGGGGGGGCCTACAATGAGCAGTTCTTC.

The chain uses TRBV9 and TRBJ1-1; D unresolved. V was shortened by 0 bases and J by 5 bases, with 8 bases between the two germline ends. This CDR3 comprises 13 residues. Germline CDR1 reads SGDLS; CDR2 reads YYNGEE. This CDR3 reads CASSVELGTEAFF. As DNA, the CDR3 is TGTGCCAGCAGCGTAGAGTTAGGAACTGAAGCTTTCTTT.

J is TRBJ2-2 and V is TRBV7-9; D gene ambiguous. The CDR3 is made up of 16 amino acids. The germline V gene encodes CDR1 SEHNR and CDR2 FQNEAQ (reference sequence). Between the trimmed V and J ends, which lost 1 base and 3 bases, there was a span of 12 bases. Here the CDR3 reads CASSLVPAVYTGELFF. Written as DNA, the CDR3 is TGTGCCAGCAGCTTAGTTCCAGCCGTTTACACCGGGGAGCTGTTTTTT.

This clonotype was seen ten or more times. The V call is TRBV6-6, the J call TRBJ1-1, with D unresolved. Germline V gives CDR1 MNHNY, CDR2 SVGAGI (reference sequence). This CDR3 is built from 13 residues. The V and J ends lost 4 bases and 2 bases respectively, with 8 bases between them. The CDR3 coding sequence is TGTGCCAGCAGTTTACAGACCAACACTGAAGCTTTCTTT. Amino acid sequence: CASSLQTNTEAFF.

This rearrangement joins TRBV7-2 to TRBJ2-1, with 11 bases aligning to TRBD2. This CDR3 spans 15 amino acids. The trim removed 5 bases at V and 8 bases at J, leaving 8 bases unmatched. Germline V lookup: CDR1 SGHTA, CDR2 FQGNSA. The CDR3 region is CASSANSGGGDEQFF. The CDR3 bases are TGTGCCAGCAGCGCCAATAGCGGGGGGGGGGATGAGCAGTTCTTC. Full variable domain (missing parts from reference TRBV7-2 and TRBJ2-1): GAGVSQSPSNKVTEKGKDVELRCDPISGHTALYWYRQSLGQGLEFLIYFQGNSAPDKSGLPSDRFSAERTGGSVSTLTIQRTQQEDSAVYLCASSANSGGGDEQFFGPGTRLTVL.

This clonotype was counted at least ten times. The chain uses TRBV7-2 and TRBJ2-1, with no clear D. The V gene's germline CDR1 is SGHTA and CDR2 FQGNSA. Deletions cut 6 bases from V and 10 bases from J, with 16 bases between. The CDR3 totals 13 residues. The chain's CDR3 is CASSWQGRLEQFF. The CDR3 DNA reads TGTGCCAGCAGTTGGCAAGGTCGGTTGGAGCAGTTCTTC. The whole variable domain, remainder taken from reference TRBV7-2 and TRBJ2-1, is GAGVSQSPSNKVTEKGKDVELRCDPISGHTALYWYRQSLGQGLEFLIYFQGNSAPDKSGLPSDRFSAERTGGSVSTLTIQRTQQEDSAVYLCASSWQGRLEQFFGPGTRLTVL.

The chain links TRBV7-9 to TRBJ1-1; the D gene is possibly TRBD1 (5 bases). The CDR3 has 15 residues. Trimming left V 5 bases short and J 3 bases short, with 16 bases between. Per germline, CDR1 SEHNR and CDR2 FQNEAQ (reference sequence). The CDR3, as DNA: TGTGCCAGCAGCCTGGGCGGATTGGGGGACACTGAAGCTTTCTTT. Amino acids: CASSLGGLGDTEAFF.

V is TRBV28 and J is TRBJ2-3; D is perhaps TRBD2 (6 bases). Trimming took off 8 bases at V and 1 base at J, with 13 bases between the two ends. The V gene's germline CDR1 is MDHEN and CDR2 SYDVKM. CDR3 size: 14 residues. For the CDR3, the DNA is TGTGCCAGCCTAGGGACTCCCCGCACAGATACGCAGTATTTT. Translated, it gives CASLGTPRTDTQYF.

The chain carries TRBV5-1 and TRBJ2-1; D is unclear. This CDR3 spans 15 amino acids. V lost 0 bases and J 11 bases, leaving 18 bases between the germline ends. Germline V gene lookup returns CDR1 SGHRS and CDR2 YFSETQ. In DNA, the CDR3 is TGCGCCAGCAGCTTGGGGCTGGCGGTACCGGCTCAGCAGTTCTTC. It encodes CASSLGLAVPAQQFF.